These 30 T cell receptor beta chains were all obtained from the same sample, sequenced in a study of cytomegalovirus exposure and HLA in healthy donors. In the PCR, 60 Vbeta and 13 Jbeta primers were used. Some clones are missing from TCRdb's copy, which holds only in-frame ones; the method was immunoSEQ multiplex PCR. The sample shows roughly 250,000 clones, 75% to 90% of them seen only once. Sequencing input: PBMCs. The receptor set was obtained from a girl aged 2-10 years in good health and CMV-seronegative.

The rearrangement joins TRBV5-1 to TRBJ1-6; D is perhaps TRBD1 (6 bases). The CDR3 is 15 amino acids. V was cut by 2 bases and J by 9 bases, with 15 bases left in between. Germline V gives CDR1 SGHRS, CDR2 YFSETQ. The CDR3 reads CASSLDRPVGSPLHF. The CDR3 nucleotides read TGCGCCAGCAGCTTAGACAGGCCGGTGGGTTCACCCCTCCACTTT.

CDR3 coding DNA: TGTGCCAGCAGTTACGGCGGCGGGGACGAGCAGTACTTC. Its translation: CASSYGGGDEQYF. The chain combines TRBV6-5 with TRBJ2-7, with D tentatively TRBD2 (6 bases). Germline CDR1 and CDR2: MNHEY and SVGAGI. The CDR3 is made up of 13 amino acids. V lost 2 bases to trimming and J lost 5 bases, with 10 bases between them.

The chain links TRBV9 to TRBJ2-1, with TRBD2 matching 8 bases. The CDR3 contains 16 residues. Trimming took 4 bases from V and 3 from J; bases not matched to a gene: 9. Germline CDR1 is SGDLS and CDR2 is YYNGEE. The CDR3 region is CASSPEGREVYNEQFF. In DNA, the CDR3 is TGTGCCAGCAGCCCAGAAGGGCGGGAGGTCTACAATGAGCAGTTCTTC.

The V call is TRBV6-1, the J call TRBJ1-1; a possible D gene is TRBD1 (5 bases). CDR1 MNHNS and CDR2 SASEGT come from the germline V gene. V lost 4 bases and J lost 1, with 16 bases in between. The CDR3 extends over 16 amino acids. CDR3: CASSGEGTLGNTEAFF. CDR3 in DNA: TGTGCCAGCAGTGGGGAAGGGACTTTGGGGAACACTGAAGCTTTCTTT.

The chain links TRBV7-8 to TRBJ2-3, with D perhaps TRBD2 (5 bases). CDR1 and CDR2 (germline): SGHVS, FQNEAQ. The ends were cut back, 2 bases at V and 2 bases at J, with 11 bases in the middle. CDR3 length: 15 residues. The chain's CDR3 is CASSLPAGNTDTQYF. In nucleotides, the CDR3 is TGTGCCAGCAGCTTACCGGCGGGCAACACAGATACGCAGTATTTT. Full variable domain (outside the CDR3, taken from reference TRBV7-8 and TRBJ2-3): GAGVSQSPRYKVAKRGQDVALRCDPISGHVSLFWYQQALGQGPEFLTYFQNEAQLDKSGLPSDRFFAERPEGSVSTLKIQRTQQEDSAVYLCASSLPAGNTDTQYFGPGTRLTVL.

This sequence joins TRBV28 and TRBJ1-2, with 9 positions matching TRBD1. V shed 9 bases, J shed 4 bases, and the junction held 9 bases outside the gene matches. CDR3 size: 14 residues. Germline V gene sequence: CDR1 MDHEN, CDR2 SYDVKM. The CDR3 coding sequence is TGTGCCAGTTCAACAGGGGGCGCTAGCTATGGCTACACCTTC. Translation gives CASSTGGASYGYTF.

This clone was recorded a few times. Other DNA sequences in the same sample also yield this CDR3. The rearrangement uses TRBV5-1 and TRBJ1-1, with 7 bases matching TRBD1. Germline V lookup: CDR1 SGHRS, CDR2 YFSETQ. V trimming: 2 bases; J trimming: 4 bases; junction bases outside the gene matches: 8. This CDR3 contains 15 residues. The CDR3 loop reads CASSLVGQGGTEAFF. CDR3 DNA: TGCGCCAGCAGCTTAGTCGGTCAGGGGGGCACTGAAGCTTTCTTT.

The rearrangement links TRBV5-1 to TRBJ2-5; perhaps TRBD2 as D (5 bases). V was trimmed by 5 bases and J by 7 bases, leaving 18 bases between them. The CDR3 consists of 14 residues. CDR1 SGHRS and CDR2 YFSETQ come from the germline V gene. CDR3 protein: CASSKDFEGGTQYF. In DNA form, the CDR3 reads TGCGCCAGCAGTAAGGACTTTGAGGGCGGGACCCAGTACTTC. Filled out from reference TRBV5-1 and TRBJ2-5, the complete variable domain reads KAGVTQTPRYLIKTRGQQVTLSCSPISGHRSVSWYQQTPGQGLQFLFEYFSETQRNKGNFPGRFSGRQFSNSRSEMNVSTLELGDSALYLCASSKDFEGGTQYFGPGTRLLVL.

This clone has only one observation. The chain couples TRBV5-1 to TRBJ2-3, with 7 bases lining up with TRBD1. The CDR3 is 13 amino acids. Per the germline V gene, CDR1 is SGHRS and CDR2 is YFSETQ. Trimming at V came to 5 bases and at J to 4 bases, leaving 4 bases not matched to a gene. The DNA of the CDR3 is TGCGCCAGCAGACGAGGGGGCGCAGATACGCAGTATTTT. Residues: CASRRGGADTQYF.

The chain is built from TRBV7-3 and TRBJ2-1; TRBD2 agrees at 12 bases. Looked up from germline, CDR1 is SGHTA and CDR2 is FQGTGA. The CDR3 extends over 16 amino acids. The V and J ends lost 5 bases and 6 bases, in that order; junction bases with no gene match: 8. CDR3 residues: CASSKGLAGGGNEQFF. CDR3 DNA: TGTGCCAGCAGCAAGGGACTAGCGGGTGGGGGCAATGAGCAGTTCTTC.

This CDR3 is CSVASGRSLYNEQFF. The CDR3 coding sequence is TGCAGCGTTGCTAGCGGGAGGTCCCTTTACAATGAGCAGTTCTTC. This chain joins TRBV29-1 and TRBJ2-1; 11 bases fit TRBD2. The CDR3 length is 15 residues. Trimming at V came to 4 bases and at J to 4 bases, leaving 6 bases not matched to a gene. CDR1 SQVTM and CDR2 ANQGSEA come from the germline V gene.

J is TRBJ2-3 and V is TRBV15, with D tentatively TRBD1 (5 bases). The CDR3 is 13 residues long. V was shortened by 3 bases and J by 2 bases, with 6 bases between the two germline ends. Germline V CDR1 and CDR2: LNHNV, YYDKDF (reference sequence). This chain's CDR3 is CATSRTVTDTQYF. The CDR3, as DNA: TGTGCCACCAGCAGGACAGTCACAGATACGCAGTATTTT.

The rearrangement joins TRBV21-1 to TRBJ1-3; TRBD1, the table's D call, lacks a check against the DNA. TRBV21-1 is a pseudogene. CDR3 size: 17 residues. CDR3 coding DNA: TGTGCCAGCAGCAGTACTCCGGGACAGGGGAATCGAAACACCATATATTTT. Translating it yields CASSSTPGQGNRNTIYF.

This rearrangement joins TRBV5-5 to TRBJ2-1; TRBD1 aligns across 9 bases. V was clipped by 4 bases and J by 10 bases; unmatched bases: 12. The germline gives CDR1 SGHKS, CDR2 YYEKEE (reference sequence). The CDR3 sequence is 15 residues long. The CDR3 reads CASSEPGQGMREQFF. The CDR3 coding sequence is TGTGCCAGCAGCGAACCGGGACAGGGAATGAGGGAGCAGTTCTTC.

This chain links TRBV28 with TRBJ2-1; 7 bases map to TRBD2. There are 16 residues in the CDR3. Germline CDR1 and CDR2: MDHEN and SYDVKM. V shed 1 base, J shed 9 bases, and the junction held 12 bases outside the gene matches. The CDR3 region is CASSLSGGLPLAEQFF. DNA for the CDR3: TGTGCCAGCAGTTTATCGGGGGGACTTCCCTTGGCTGAGCAGTTCTTC.

The chain couples TRBV28 to TRBJ1-6, with TRBD1 matching 7 bases. This CDR3 comprises 15 residues. Trimming at V came to 7 bases and at J to 9 bases, leaving 12 bases not matched to a gene. Germline assignment: CDR1 MDHEN and CDR2 SYDVKM. The CDR3 loop reads CASNPPRTGASPLHF. CDR3 nucleotide sequence: TGTGCCAGCAACCCCCCGCGGACAGGCGCTTCACCCCTCCACTTT.

Details on this clone: This same CDR3 is encoded by further DNA sequences in the sample. The chain uses TRBV9 and TRBJ2-1; 9 nucleotides align to TRBD2. V lost 3 bases to trimming and J lost 8 bases; unmatched junction nucleotides: 15. Germline values: CDR1 SGDLS, CDR2 YYNGEE. This CDR3 has 17 amino acids. The CDR3 spells CASSAPSGIIGADEQFF. CDR3 sequence (DNA): TGTGCCAGCAGCGCACCTAGCGGGATAATTGGGGCCGATGAGCAGTTCTTC. The full variable domain, rest sourced from reference TRBV9 and TRBJ2-1, is DSGVTQTPKHLITATGQRVTLRCSPRSGDLSVYWYQQSLDQGLQFLIQYYNGEERAKGNILERFSAQQFPDLHSELNLSSLELGDSALYFCASSAPSGIIGADEQFFGPGTRLTVL.

The V gene is TRBV7-9, the J gene TRBJ2-2, with D tentatively TRBD2 (6 bases). V lost 5 bases and J lost 4, with 23 bases in between. The CDR3 contains 18 residues. The germline V gene has CDR1 SEHNR and CDR2 FQNEAQ (reference sequence). The CDR3 sequence is CASSPYNRLAEVTGELFF. CDR3 bases: TGTGCCAGCAGCCCATACAACCGCTTAGCGGAGGTCACCGGGGAGCTGTTTTTT.

This clone has a handful of counts. The V and J genes are TRBV2 and TRBJ2-7, with D tentatively TRBD1 (6 bases). The CDR3 contains 14 residues. Between the trimmed V and J ends, which lost 6 bases and 1 base, there was a span of 13 bases. Per the germline V gene, CDR1 is SNHLY and CDR2 is FYNNEI. The chain's CDR3 is CASRRTELSYEQYF. CDR3 DNA sequence: TGTGCCAGCAGAAGGACAGAATTGTCCTACGAGCAGTACTTC. The variable domain in full, with the rest retrieved from reference TRBV2 and TRBJ2-7, is EPEVTQTPSHQVTQMGQEVILRCVPISNHLYFYWYRQILGQKVEFLVSFYNNEISEKSEIFDDQFSVERPDGSNFTLKIRSTKLEDSAMYFCASRRTELSYEQYFGPGTRLTVT.

The rearrangement joins TRBV6-5 to TRBJ1-5; D not resolved. The CDR3 spans 14 residues. The germline V gene has CDR1 MNHEY and CDR2 SVGAGI. Deletions cut 5 bases from V and 1 base from J, with 9 bases between. CDR3 bases: TGTGCCAGCAGTGAGCGGCAGAGCAATCAGCCCCAGCATTTT. This translates into CASSERQSNQPQHF.

This clone was detected only a few times. This chain links TRBV2 with TRBJ2-7; 7 bases align to TRBD1. Trimming cost V 6 bases and J 1 base; bases outside gene matches: 0. Germline loops: CDR1 SNHLY, CDR2 FYNNEI. The CDR3 loop spans 12 amino acids. CDR3 in DNA: TGTGCCAGCAGGGACAGGTCCTACGAGCAGTACTTC. Protein product: CASRDRSYEQYF.

The J gene is TRBJ2-5, the V gene TRBV6-6; unclear D gene. Looked up from germline, CDR1 is MNHNY and CDR2 is SVGAGI (reference sequence). CDR3 length: 12 amino acids. V lost 0 bases and J 3 bases, leaving 2 bases between the germline ends. The CDR3 region has the DNA TGTGCCAGCAGTTACTCCGAAGAGACCCAGTACTTC. Translating gives CASSYSEETQYF.

V is TRBV14 and J is TRBJ2-7; no firm D call. The CDR3 has 12 amino acids. V lost 0 bases, J lost 8 bases, and 8 bases lay in between. Germline V gene lookup returns CDR1 SGHDN and CDR2 FVKESK. The CDR3: CASSQDRRKQYF. CDR3 bases: TGTGCCAGCAGCCAAGATAGGCGGAAGCAGTACTTC.

This clone was detected a few times. This rearrangement joins TRBV5-1 to TRBJ1-1; 10 bases align to TRBD1. V lost 5 bases and J lost 13; bases outside the gene matches: 11. This CDR3 has 13 residues. Germline V gives CDR1 SGHRS, CDR2 YFSETQ. CDR3: CASRPGQGPENFF. The CDR3 bases are TGCGCCAGCAGACCGGGACAGGGGCCGGAAAATTTCTTT.

As DNA, the CDR3 is TGTGCCAGCAGCCAGTGGACAGGGCGAGGGGACGGCTACACCTTC. Amino acids: CASSQWTGRGDGYTF. The rearrangement uses TRBV27 and TRBJ1-2; the match to TRBD1 covers 8 bases. Per the germline V gene, CDR1 is MNHEY and CDR2 is SMNVEV (reference sequence). Germline trimming cut 6 bases from V and 8 bases from J; bases unmatched to any gene: 14. The CDR3 sequence is 15 residues long.

The V and J genes are TRBV13 and TRBJ1-1; 10 bases align to TRBD1. Per germline, CDR1 PRHDT and CDR2 FYEKMQ (reference sequence). This CDR3 region has 17 residues. The ends lost 3 bases at V and 5 bases at J; junction bases unmatched: 12. CDR3 protein: CASSLGQGKIGGTEAFF. Here the CDR3 DNA reads TGTGCCAGCAGCTTGGGACAGGGGAAAATCGGCGGGACTGAAGCTTTCTTT.

This clone has just one count. This rearrangement joins TRBV5-1 to TRBJ2-7; 8 nucleotides align to TRBD2. Per germline, CDR1 SGHRS and CDR2 YFSETQ. The CDR3 extends over 15 amino acids. V trimming: 5 bases; J trimming: 5 bases; junction bases outside the gene matches: 12. The CDR3 DNA reads TGCGCCAGCAGATCCCGGAGCGGGAGAGTGGACGAGCAGTACTTC. Its translation: CASRSRSGRVDEQYF.

The rearrangement links TRBV19 to TRBJ2-1; 9 positions agree with TRBD1. V lost 3 bases and J lost 4; bases outside the gene matches: 1. Per germline, CDR1 LNHDA and CDR2 SQIVND (reference sequence). The CDR3 spans 14 residues. The CDR3 DNA reads TGTGCCAGTAGTATGGGACAGGGATACAATGAGCAGTTCTTC. Encoded protein: CASSMGQGYNEQFF.

The chain carries TRBV28 and TRBJ2-3; 11 nucleotides line up with TRBD2. V was clipped by 5 bases and J by 8 bases; unmatched bases: 15. Germline V gives CDR1 MDHEN, CDR2 SYDVKM. The CDR3 covers 17 residues. The CDR3 DNA follows: TGTGCCAGCAGTGCTTACCCCGAGCTAGCGGGAGGTTCTACGCAGTATTTT. Protein product: CASSAYPELAGGSTQYF.

The CDR3 here is CASHGAGGLNEQFF. CDR3 coding DNA: TGTGCCAGCCACGGGGCGGGGGGCTTAAATGAGCAGTTCTTC. The gene calls are TRBV11-2 and TRBJ2-1, with 8 bases aligning to TRBD2. Losses at the gene ends were 8 bases for V and 7 bases for J; bases not matched to a gene: 10. The CDR3 covers 14 residues. Per the germline V gene, CDR1 is SGHAT and CDR2 is FQNNGV.